This T cell receptor beta chain derives from a study of blood T cell repertoires in COVID-19. Only in-frame clones appear in the TCRdb table, and some are missing; sequencing was by immunoSEQ multiplex PCR. The table includes a few hundred thousand clones, 86% detected once. CDR3 size: 14 residues. CDR1 and CDR2 (germline): MDHEN, SYDVKM. V dropped 8 bases and J dropped 4; count of bases not matched to a gene: 6. This clone showed up just once. The TCR sequence derives from a woman aged 30 to 39 who had recovered from COVID-19. This sequence joins TRBV28 and TRBJ2-3; TRBD1 aligns across 10 bases. The material sequenced was peripheral blood. Written as DNA, the CDR3 is TGTGCCAGCGTCGGGACAGGGGATCCAGATACGCAGTATTTT. This encodes CASVGTGDPDTQYF.